This TCR beta chain was sequenced during a study of cytomegalovirus exposure and HLA in healthy donors. Notes on this clone: The antigen is not known.

V trimming: 0 bases; J trimming: 4 bases; junction bases outside the gene matches: 1. In germline, CDR1 is MNHNS, CDR2 SASEGT. This CDR3 region has 17 residues. Primers for the PCR totalled 60 Vbeta and 13 Jbeta. Produced via immunoSEQ multiplex PCR; TCRdb's table is partial and in-frame only. The profile shows approximately 140,000 clones, roughly 79% of them singletons. Study observations and caveats: There were 164 TCR beta chains listed as cytomegalovirus-associated. The authors later found most CMV-associated TCR beta chains appeared HLA-restricted.

The chain recombines TRBV6-1 with TRBJ2-1; 15 positions agree with TRBD2. Sequencing input: PBMCs. The receptor was isolated from a woman aged 40 to 49 in good health and CMV-seropositive. The CDR3 here is CASSEAGLAGGYNEQFF. Here the CDR3 DNA reads TGTGCCAGCAGTGAAGCGGGACTAGCGGGGGGTTACAATGAGCAGTTCTTC.